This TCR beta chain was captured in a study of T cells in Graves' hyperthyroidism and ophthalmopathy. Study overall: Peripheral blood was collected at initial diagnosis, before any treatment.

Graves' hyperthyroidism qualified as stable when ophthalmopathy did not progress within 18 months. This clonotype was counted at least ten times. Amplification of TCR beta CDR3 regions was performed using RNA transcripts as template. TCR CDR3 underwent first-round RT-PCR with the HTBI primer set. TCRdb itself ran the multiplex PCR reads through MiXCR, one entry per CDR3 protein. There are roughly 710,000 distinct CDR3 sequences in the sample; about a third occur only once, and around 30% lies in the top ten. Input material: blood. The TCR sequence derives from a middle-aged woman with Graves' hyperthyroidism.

The CDR3 reads CASSLRDTSYEQYF. The CDR3 DNA follows: TGTGCCAGCAGTCTCCGGGACACCTCCTACGAGCAGTACTTC. The chain is built from TRBV9 and TRBJ2-7, with a weak D call TRBD1 (6 bases). V lost 5 bases, J lost 0 bases, and 12 bases lay in between. The germline CDR1 and CDR2 sequences are SGDLS and YYNGEE. CDR3 length equals 14 residues.